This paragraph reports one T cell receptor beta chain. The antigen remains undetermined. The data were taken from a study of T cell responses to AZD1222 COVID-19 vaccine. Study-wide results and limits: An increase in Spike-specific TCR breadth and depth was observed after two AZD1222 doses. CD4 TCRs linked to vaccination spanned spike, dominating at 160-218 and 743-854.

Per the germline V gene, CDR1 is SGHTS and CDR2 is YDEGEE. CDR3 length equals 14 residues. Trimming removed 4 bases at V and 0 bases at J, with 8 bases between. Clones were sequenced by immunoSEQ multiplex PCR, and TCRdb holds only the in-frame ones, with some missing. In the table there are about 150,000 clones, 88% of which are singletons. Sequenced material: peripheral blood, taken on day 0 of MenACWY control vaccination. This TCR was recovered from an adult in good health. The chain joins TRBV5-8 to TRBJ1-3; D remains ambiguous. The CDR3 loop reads CASSIGSSGNTIYF. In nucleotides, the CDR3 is TGTGCCAGCAGCATCGGGAGCTCTGGAAACACCATATATTTT.